Listed below are T cell receptor beta chains from one sample, sequenced in a study of a mutant IDH1 vaccine in newly diagnosed glioma. Which antigens these TCRs recognize remains unknown. The table came from immunoSEQ multiplex PCR; TCRdb's copy has only in-frame clones and leaves some out. The table has 35,000 to 45,000 clones, 83% seen once. Sample: PBMCs, taken from a glioma patient whose treatment included an IDH1 peptide vaccine. Receptor source: a woman aged 45-60 years with glioma. CDR3s include the opening cysteine and the closing phenylalanine or tryptophan. The order of the fields is V gene, clone size, D gene, J gene, CDR3 DNA, CDR3 protein. A D gene is named only where the DNA matches it firmly. Clone size is not always given. Where it is, it says once, few, many or a class for expanded clones.

TRBV4-2	.	TRBD2	TRBJ2-3	TGTGCCAGCAGCCAAGATCCAGCGGGGGGCCCAGATACGCAGTATTTT	CASSQDPAGGPDTQYF
TRBV7-9	few	.	TRBJ1-2	TGTGCCAGCAGCTCGGACACGGACGGGTCTGGCTACACCTTC	CASSSDTDGSGYTF
TRBV4-1	.	TRBD2	TRBJ2-3	TGCGCCAGCAGCCAAACATTGGATAGCGGGCGGGGCGGGGATACGCAGTATTTT	CASSQTLDSGRGGDTQYF
TRBV10-3	.	.	TRBJ1-4	TGTGCCATCAGAGACGGGGATAATGAAAAACTGTTTTTT	CAIRDGDNEKLFF
TRBV13	.	TRBD2	TRBJ2-3	TGTGCCAGCAGCTCCCTTATAGCGGGGGGCGAAAAATTCACAGATACGCAGTATTTT	CASSSLIAGGEKFTDTQYF
TRBV19	.	TRBD1	TRBJ1-1	TGTGCCAGTAGTCAAACCGGGACAGCGTACACTGAAGCTTTCTTT	CASSQTGTAYTEAFF
TRBV5-4	.	TRBD2	TRBJ2-1	TGTGCCAGCAGCGCTAGCGGGGGCTCCTACAATGAGCAGTTCTTC	CASSASGGSYNEQFF
TRBV7-2	.	.	TRBJ1-1	TGTGCCAGCAGCTTAGGACAAGTGAACACTGAAGCTTTCTTT	CASSLGQVNTEAFF
TRBV7-9	once	.	TRBJ1-2	TGTGCAGCCGTTGGTCTTTATGGCTACACCTTC	CAAVGLYGYTF
TRBV7-9	.	TRBD1	TRBJ1-6	TGTGCCAGCAGCCAAGCAGGGGGCTTTAATTCACCCCTCCACTTT	CASSQAGGFNSPLHF
TRBV18	.	TRBD1	TRBJ2-5	TGTGCCAGCTCACCACAGACAGGGGGGGAGACCCAGTACTTC	CASSPQTGGETQYF
TRBV7-9	.	.	TRBJ2-3	TGTGCCAGCAGCTACGAGGGTGCTAGCACAGATACGCAGTATTTT	CASSYEGASTDTQYF
TRBV30	.	.	TRBJ2-1	TGTGCCTGGAGTAACCAGGGATTCTCCTACAATGAGCAGTTCTTC	CAWSNQGFSYNEQFF
TRBV30	.	TRBD1	TRBJ1-1	TGTGCCTGGAGTAAGACAGGGGGTAAAACTGAAGCTTTCTTT	CAWSKTGGKTEAFF
TRBV27	.	.	TRBJ2-7	TGTGCCAGCAGTTTAAACTTTAAATACGAGCAGTACTTC	CASSLNFKYEQYF
TRBV7-2	.	.	TRBJ2-7	TGTGCCAGCAGTTACACCAGGGAGGACGAGCAGTACTTC	CASSYTREDEQYF
TRBV5-1	.	TRBD2	TRBJ2-5	TGCGCCAGCAGCCGGAGCGGGGGGGCCCAACAAGAGACCCAGTACTTC	CASSRSGGAQQETQYF
TRBV6-5	.	.	TRBJ1-1	TGTGCCAGCAGTCTCCAACACGGGGACACTGAAGCTTTCTTT	CASSLQHGDTEAFF
TRBV7-9	.	.	TRBJ1-3	TGTGCCAGCAGCAAGGACGGCAGCTCTGGAAACACCATATATTTT	CASSKDGSSGNTIYF
TRBV29-1	.	.	TRBJ1-2	TGCAGCGCCAGCAAGGGGAACTATGGCTACACCTTC	CSASKGNYGYTF
TRBV9	.	.	TRBJ1-6	TGTGCCAGCAGCGTTTCACAGGGTAATTCACCCCTCCACTTT	CASSVSQGNSPLHF
TRBV28	.	.	TRBJ1-5	TGTGCCAGCAGAAGGGGGGGTGGCAATCAGCCCCAGCATTTT	CASRRGGGNQPQHF
TRBV9	.	.	TRBJ1-2	TGTGCCAGCAGCGGGAGGGGCTACACCTTC	CASSGRGYTF
TRBV12-5	.	.	TRBJ1-1	TGTGCTAGTGGTTTGCAAACAGGGTTGGCTGAAGCTTTCTTT	CASGLQTGLAEAFF
TRBV2	.	.	TRBJ2-1	TGTGCCAGCAGTGTTGTCGCCTGGGAGCAGTTCTTC	CASSVVAWEQFF
TRBV4-1	.	.	TRBJ2-7	TGCGCCAGCAGCCAAGATTTAAGGACGGCGAACTACGAGCAGTACTTC	CASSQDLRTANYEQYF
TRBV9	.	TRBD2	TRBJ2-7	TGTGCCAGCAGCGCGTCTAGCGGGGGCCCCTACGAGCAGTACTTC	CASSASSGGPYEQYF
TRBV4-1	.	.	TRBJ1-4	TGCGCCAGCAGCCCCGGAAGTGAAAAACTGTTTTTT	CASSPGSEKLFF
TRBV19	.	.	TRBJ2-4	TGTGCCAGTAGTGCGACAGAGAACTTCCTAGCCAAAAACATTCAGTACTTC	CASSATENFLAKNIQYF
TRBV5-4	.	.	TRBJ2-2	TGTGCCAGCAGCTTGGACATTGCGAACACCGGGGAGCTGTTTTTT	CASSLDIANTGELFF
TRBV25-1	.	TRBD1	TRBJ1-4	TGTGCCAGCAGTGTGCCGGACAGGGGGTTTCAAAAACTGTTTTTT	CASSVPDRGFQKLFF
TRBV6-1	once	TRBD1	TRBJ2-7	TGTGCCAGCGCTTCCTCAGGGACAGGGGCCTACGAGCAGTACTTC	CASASSGTGAYEQYF
TRBV13	.	.	TRBJ2-5	TGTGCCAGCAGCTTAAGAGGGTCACCTCCTGAGACCCAGTACTTC	CASSLRGSPPETQYF
TRBV5-1	few	.	TRBJ2-2	TGCGCCAGCAGCTTGGGTGGCAGGGTGAACACCGGGGAGCTGTTTTTT	CASSLGGRVNTGELFF
TRBV6-1	.	.	TRBJ1-2	TGTGCCAGCAGTGAAAACAACAGCCAGAACTATGGCTACACCTTC	CASSENNSQNYGYTF